Below are 15 T cell receptor beta chains sequenced from a single sample in a study of shared clonotypes between healthy human individuals. Clones were read by immunoSEQ multiplex PCR, and TCRdb kept only the in-frame ones, dropping some. The table has roughly 2.4 million clones, approximately 96% seen once. Sample: naive CD4+ T cells sorted from blood. Indicated subset: CD45RA+ positively selected. Every receptor here comes from a man aged 18 to 30 in good health.

This CDR3 reads CASSVVSGTDRGNEQFF. The CDR3 nucleotides read TGTGCCAGCAGCGTAGTGAGCGGAACGGATAGGGGTAATGAGCAGTTCTTC. This sequence joins TRBV9 and TRBJ2-1; D assignment may be TRBD1 or TRBD2 (5 bases each). Germline assignment: CDR1 SGDLS and CDR2 YYNGEE. The CDR3 has 17 residues. V shed 0 bases and J shed 7 bases, with 20 bases lying between them.

The chain uses TRBV5-1 and TRBJ2-1, with D perhaps TRBD2 (7 bases). CDR1 is SGHRS and CDR2 is YFSETQ in the germline V gene. The CDR3 loop spans 14 amino acids. Trimming removed 4 bases from V and 8 bases from J, with 16 bases in between. The CDR3 region has the DNA TGCGCCAGCAGCGATCCCGGAGGGGGGGATGAGCAGTTCTTC. Residues: CASSDPGGGDEQFF.

The sample holds one count of this clone. This sequence joins TRBV28 and TRBJ2-7; D gene unclear. From germline, CDR1 is MDHEN and CDR2 SYDVKM. The V end was cut by 10 bases, the J end by 3 bases, with 19 bases between. The CDR3 totals 14 residues. In nucleotides, the CDR3 is TGTGCCACCGCTGAATGGGCAGTCCACTACGAGCAGTACTTC. Amino acid sequence: CATAEWAVHYEQYF.

The V and J genes are TRBV11-2 and TRBJ2-1, with D tentatively TRBD2 (7 bases). The CDR3 sequence is 18 residues long. V dropped 3 bases and J dropped 5 bases, with 23 bases sitting between them. Germline V gene data show CDR1 as SGHAT and CDR2 as FQNNGV. CDR3 residues: CASSLGTRGGGSNNEQFF. The CDR3 nucleotides read TGTGCCAGCAGCTTGGGTACCCGAGGCGGGGGCTCGAACAATGAGCAGTTCTTC.

The chain joins TRBV5-1 to TRBJ2-2, with 9 nucleotides matching TRBD1. Germline V gene lookup returns CDR1 SGHRS and CDR2 YFSETQ. The CDR3 covers 15 residues. J lost 3 bases, V lost 4 bases, and 4 bases had no gene match. The CDR3 DNA sequence: TGCGCCAGCAGCGAACAGGGGGCTGACACCGGGGAGCTGTTTTTT. Translating gives CASSEQGADTGELFF.

In its sample, this clone was seen once. The rearrangement joins TRBV11-2 to TRBJ2-5; no definite D call. Germline V gene data show CDR1 as SGHAT and CDR2 as FQNNGV. Trimming took 4 bases from V and 0 from J, leaving 9 bases between them. This CDR3 is 14 amino acids long. Here the CDR3 reads CASSSGRYQETQYF. The CDR3 coding sequence is TGTGCCAGCAGCTCCGGACGGTACCAAGAGACCCAGTACTTC. The full variable domain, in which reference TRBV11-2 and TRBJ2-5 provide the parts outside the CDR3, is EAGVAQSPRYKIIEKRQSVAFWCNPISGHATLYWYQQILGQGPKLLIQFQNNGVVDDSQLPKDRFSAERLKGVDSTLKIQPAKLEDSAVYLCASSSGRYQETQYFGPGTRLLVL.

This sequence joins TRBV19 and TRBJ2-5; TRBD2 matches 9 bases. V lost 5 bases and J lost 6; bases outside the gene matches: 10. The CDR3 is 15 residues long. CDR1 is LNHDA and CDR2 is SQIVND in the germline V gene (reference sequence). The CDR3 region is CASSLSAGGGKTQYF. The CDR3 DNA follows: TGTGCCAGTAGTCTGTCAGCGGGGGGCGGTAAGACCCAGTACTTC.

V gene TRBV19 combines with J gene TRBJ1-1; D gene unclear. This CDR3 is 13 amino acids long. With 3 bases removed from V and 6 bases from J, the gap between germline ends came to 11 bases. Germline V gene lookup returns CDR1 LNHDA and CDR2 SQIVND (reference sequence). CDR3 DNA sequence: TGTGCCAGTAGTATTCTGGATTTGGCTGAAGCTTTCTTT. Encoded protein: CASSILDLAEAFF.

V usage is TRBV5-6 and J usage is TRBJ2-7; 13 bases agree with TRBD2. This CDR3 is 16 amino acids long. Germline V CDR1 and CDR2: SGHDT, YYEEEE. V gave up 0 bases and J gave up 6 bases; unmatched junction bases: 6. CDR3 in amino acids: CASSLGTSGRGSEQYF. DNA for the CDR3: TGTGCCAGCAGCTTGGGGACTAGCGGGAGAGGGTCCGAGCAGTACTTC.

The gene calls are TRBV30 and TRBJ1-1, with TRBD1 as a possible D gene (5 bases). The CDR3 consists of 14 residues. Germline V gives CDR1 GTSNPN, CDR2 SVGIG (reference sequence). Trimming took off 2 bases at V and 1 base at J, with 11 bases between the two ends. CDR3 sequence (DNA): TGTGCCTGGAGTAAGGACATAAGGAACACTGAAGCTTTCTTT. Translated, it gives CAWSKDIRNTEAFF.

CDR3 amino acids: CASRHTSSGANVLTF. The CDR3 bases are TGTGCCAGCAGACACACCAGCTCTGGGGCCAACGTCCTGACTTTC. This chain links TRBV6-6 with TRBJ2-6, with D unresolved. Trimming took 6 bases from V and 0 from J, leaving 9 bases between them. Germline lookup yields CDR1 MNHNY and CDR2 SVGAGI (reference sequence). The CDR3 length is 15 residues.

The chain combines TRBV11-1 with TRBJ2-3, with TRBD2 as a possible D gene (5 bases). The CDR3 contains 15 residues. The V end was cut by 3 bases, the J end by 0 bases, with 10 bases between. Germline-derived CDR1 and CDR2 are SGHAT and FQDESV (reference sequence). Here the CDR3 reads CASSFVGGSTDTQYF. The CDR3 DNA reads as TGTGCCAGCAGCTTTGTGGGCGGGAGCACAGATACGCAGTATTTT. Filled out from reference TRBV11-1 and TRBJ2-3, the complete variable domain reads EAEVAQSPRYKITEKSQAVAFWCDPISGHATLYWYRQILGQGPELLVQFQDESVVDDSQLPKDRFSAERLKGVDSTLKIQPAELGDSAMYLCASSFVGGSTDTQYFGPGTRLTVL.

V gene TRBV6-5 combines with J gene TRBJ1-5, with 7 bases identical to TRBD1. Per germline, CDR1 MNHEY and CDR2 SVGAGI. The CDR3 has 15 amino acids. Unmatched junction bases numbered 9, after V lost 3 bases and J lost 7 bases. The CDR3 region has the DNA TGTGCCAGCAGTTATTCAGGGGGATGGTGGCAGCCCCAGCATTTT. Its translation: CASSYSGGWWQPQHF.

This clone came up once. The rearrangement uses TRBV25-1 and TRBJ2-7; D remains ambiguous. With 3 bases removed from V and 0 bases from J, the gap between germline ends came to 9 bases. The CDR3 loop spans 14 amino acids. Germline loops: CDR1 MGHDK, CDR2 SYGVNS. In DNA, the CDR3 is TGTGCCAGCAGTGACACGTCTAGCTCCTACGAGCAGTACTTC. Amino acid sequence: CASSDTSSSYEQYF.

Comments on this clone: A junction end diverges from the germline sequence, so it may reflect a read error. J is TRBJ2-1 and V is TRBV5-4; D remains ambiguous. The CDR3 spans 13 residues. The germline gives CDR1 SGHNT, CDR2 YYREEE (reference sequence). The CDR3: CASSLTSDNEQFF. CDR3 nucleotides: TGTGCCAGCAGCTTGACCTCCGACAATGAGCAGTTCTTC. The entire variable domain, with the rest obtained from reference TRBV5-4 and TRBJ2-1, is as follows: ETGVTQSPTHLIKTRGQQVTLRCSSQSGHNTVSWYQQALGQGPQFIFQYYREEENGRGNFPPRFSGLQFPNYSSELNVNALELDDSALYLCASSLTSDNEQFFGPGTRLTVL.